The rows below give T cell receptor beta chains drawn from one sample of a study of OX40 agonist ivuxolimab in advanced cancers. Generated by immunoSEQ multiplex PCR, the TCRdb table keeps only in-frame clones and is missing some. The repertoire holds 90,000 to 100,000 clones, with around 88% as singletons. The sequences come from CD4+ or CD8+ T cells sorted from blood, collected in a trial of the OX40 agonist ivuxolimab. The receptors shown here come from an adult with an advanced solid tumor such as melanoma, head and neck, liver or kidney cancer. CDR3s include the opening cysteine and the closing phenylalanine or tryptophan.

CDR3aa | j_gene | v_gene
CATSGGFLETQYF | TRBJ2-5 | TRBV19
CASSRDRTNYGYTF | TRBJ1-2 | TRBV6-4
CASSIYGNTEAFF | TRBJ1-1 | TRBV11-3
CASSFGSSAGANVLTF | TRBJ2-6 | TRBV5-4
CASSFNQYNEQFF | TRBJ2-1 | TRBV11-3
CASSPGQGTDTQYF | TRBJ2-3 | TRBV7-9
CASSPEGQGMVQYF | TRBJ2-7 | TRBV7-6
CASSLQETQYF | TRBJ2-5 | TRBV18
CASSHSGRVSSYEQYF | TRBJ2-7 | TRBV4-1
CASSSLGGLMGQYF | TRBJ2-7 | TRBV7-2
CASSFTTAGSGNTIYF | TRBJ1-3 | TRBV5-4
CASSLARRGEQYF | TRBJ2-7 | TRBV7-2
CASSIGEGANVLTF | TRBJ2-6 | TRBV18
CASRSGPEEMEQYF | TRBJ2-7 | TRBV7-2
CSVEDRGGGGNTQYF | TRBJ2-3 | TRBV29-1
CASSSRGGPSSYNEQFF | TRBJ2-1 | TRBV11-2
CASSLARGGDSPLHF | TRBJ1-6 | TRBV5-1
CASSRGQRLFF | TRBJ1-4 | TRBV9
CASRSPGQGGGELFF | TRBJ2-2 | TRBV6-6
CASSLFGFASYEQYF | TRBJ2-7 | TRBV11-2
CASSQDPNKVGVSTDTQYF | TRBJ2-3 | TRBV4-1
CASSLPTAYEQYF | TRBJ2-7 | TRBV5-5
CASSVRLGGADTQYF | TRBJ2-3 | TRBV2
CASSPTPWGGSYNEQFF | TRBJ2-1 | TRBV7-3
CASSPTGGSLGEQYF | TRBJ2-7 | TRBV7-3
CASSLRASRDFSYEQYF | . | TRBV7-3
CASSASGTGGGKLFF | TRBJ1-4 | TRBV5-4
CASSLDRAQTQYF | TRBJ2-5 | TRBV11-2
CASSLGRDRTLYTGELFF | TRBJ2-2 | TRBV7-2
CASSSFRGQIEAFF | TRBJ1-1 | TRBV7-2
CASSLRASQETQYF | TRBJ2-5 | TRBV5-4
CASKGVTEAFF | TRBJ1-1 | TRBV7-9
CASAGGSGGPWAETQYF | TRBJ2-5 | TRBV2
CASSLGQGSEETQYF | TRBJ2-5 | TRBV5-1
CASSFGGEQFF | TRBJ2-1 | TRBV5-4
CASSHASAGNTIYF | TRBJ1-3 | TRBV6-5
CASSTQGFGGYTF | TRBJ1-2 | TRBV6-6
CASTSGTGQYGYTF | TRBJ1-2 | TRBV6-1
CASSPSGRLDYGYTF | TRBJ1-2 | TRBV9
CASSFTGPRGMANVLTF | TRBJ2-6 | TRBV28